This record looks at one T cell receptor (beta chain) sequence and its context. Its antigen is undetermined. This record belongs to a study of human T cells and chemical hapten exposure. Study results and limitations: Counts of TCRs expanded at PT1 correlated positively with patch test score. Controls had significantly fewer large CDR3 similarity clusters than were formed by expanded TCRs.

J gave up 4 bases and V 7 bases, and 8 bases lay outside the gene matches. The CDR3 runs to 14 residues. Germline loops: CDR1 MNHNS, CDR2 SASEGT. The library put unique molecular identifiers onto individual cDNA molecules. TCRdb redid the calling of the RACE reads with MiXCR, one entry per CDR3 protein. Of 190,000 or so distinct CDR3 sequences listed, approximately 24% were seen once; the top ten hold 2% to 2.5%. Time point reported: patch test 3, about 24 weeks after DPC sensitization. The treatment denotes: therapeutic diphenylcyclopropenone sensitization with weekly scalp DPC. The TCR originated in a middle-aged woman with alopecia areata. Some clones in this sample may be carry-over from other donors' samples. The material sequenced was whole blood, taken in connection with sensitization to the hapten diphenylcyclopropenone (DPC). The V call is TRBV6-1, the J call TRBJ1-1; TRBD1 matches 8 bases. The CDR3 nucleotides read TGTGCCAGCAATGTGGGACAGGCGCTCACTGAAGCTTTCTTT. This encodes CASNVGQALTEAFF.